This passage covers 16 T cell receptor beta chains from one sample sequenced in a study of shared clonotypes between healthy human individuals. The protocol was immunoSEQ multiplex PCR, while the TCRdb copy is restricted to in-frame clones and leaves out a portion. Of 2 million to 2.5 million clones in the sample, about nine tenths were seen once. Sequencing was done on a sample of naive CD4+ T cells from PBMCs. The subset was: CD45RA+ positively selected. These receptor sequences come from a young man in good health. Some clones in this sample may be carry-over from other donors' samples.

The V call is TRBV2, the J call TRBJ1-1, with a tentative D call TRBD1 (5 bases). This CDR3 is 14 amino acids long. Germline V CDR1 and CDR2: SNHLY, FYNNEI. Between the trimmed V and J ends, which lost 5 bases and 8 bases, there was a span of 18 bases. CDR3 amino acids: CASSRDGQFSEAFF. For the CDR3, the DNA is TGTGCCAGCAGTCGGGACGGCCAATTTTCCGAAGCTTTCTTT.

Remarks on this clone: The sample contains more than one DNA sequence encoding this CDR3. The rearrangement links TRBV19 to TRBJ2-7, with 8 bases that match TRBD1. V lost 3 bases, J lost 2 bases, and 3 bases stayed unmatched. Germline CDR1 reads LNHDA; CDR2 reads SQIVND (reference sequence). There are 14 residues in the CDR3. CDR3 coding DNA: TGTGCCAGTAGTATCGGGACAGGTACCTACGAGCAGTACTTC. Protein sequence: CASSIGTGTYEQYF.

This chain uses TRBV27 with TRBJ1-4; 7 nucleotides align to TRBD1. The germline V gene encodes CDR1 MNHEY and CDR2 SMNVEV (reference sequence). There are 16 residues in the CDR3. With 6 bases clipped from V and 0 bases from J, the junction kept 7 bases outside the gene matches. The CDR3 is CASSRKTGATNEKLFF. The CDR3 DNA follows: TGTGCCAGCAGCCGAAAAACAGGGGCAACTAATGAAAAACTGTTTTTT.

The rearrangement joins TRBV29-1 to TRBJ1-1; no clear D gene. V lost 4 bases, J lost 1 base, and 10 bases lay in between. The CDR3 covers 13 residues. CDR1 is SQVTM and CDR2 is ANQGSEA in the germline V gene. The CDR3 reads CSVAGRGNTEAFF. The CDR3 coding sequence is TGCAGCGTTGCGGGTAGAGGGAACACTGAAGCTTTCTTT.

V usage is TRBV11-2 and J usage is TRBJ1-2; D gene unclear. Trimming removed 3 bases at V and 5 bases at J, with 13 bases between. The CDR3 sequence is 14 residues long. Germline lookup yields CDR1 SGHAT and CDR2 FQNNGV. The CDR3 DNA follows: TGTGCCAGCAGCTTCGGAGCTCTAGGGTATGGCTACACCTTC. Translating gives CASSFGALGYGYTF.

The chain employs TRBV6-6 and TRBJ2-5; the match to TRBD1 covers 9 bases. Germline V lookup: CDR1 MNHNY, CDR2 SVGAGI (reference sequence). The CDR3 extends over 16 amino acids. After removal of 7 bases from V and 4 bases from J, the junction contained 13 bases not matched to a gene. Here the CDR3 reads CASTGQGKGFGETQYF. The CDR3, as DNA: TGTGCCAGCACTGGACAGGGGAAGGGGTTCGGAGAGACCCAGTACTTC.

The chain carries TRBV27 and TRBJ2-1; 8 nucleotides agree with TRBD1. In germline, CDR1 is MNHEY, CDR2 SMNVEV (reference sequence). CDR3 length: 13 amino acids. Trimming removed 5 bases from V and 5 bases from J; junction bases left unmatched: 2. Here the CDR3 DNA reads TGTGCCAGCAGTCCCAGGGGGCACAATGAGCAGTTCTTC. As protein: CASSPRGHNEQFF.

This sequence joins TRBV5-4 and TRBJ2-3, with 7 nucleotides matching TRBD2. Losses at the gene ends were 4 bases for V and 6 bases for J; bases not matched to a gene: 8. The CDR3 runs to 14 residues. In germline, CDR1 is SGHNT, CDR2 YYREEE (reference sequence). Here the CDR3 reads CASSRAGAFDTQYF. DNA for the CDR3: TGTGCCAGCAGCAGGGCGGGAGCCTTTGATACGCAGTATTTT.

The chain has TRBV25-1 and TRBJ1-4, with D perhaps matching TRBD1 (5 bases). V shed 4 bases and J shed 8 bases, with 11 bases lying between them. CDR3 length equals 13 residues. CDR1 MGHDK and CDR2 SYGVNS come from the germline V gene. In DNA form, the CDR3 reads TGTGCCAGCAGTGGAGGGGTAAGAGAAAAACTGTTTTTT. Translation: CASSGGVREKLFF.

As for this clone: Other nucleotide sequences from this sample produce the same CDR3. This sequence joins TRBV5-1 and TRBJ2-1; 10 bases fit TRBD2. The ends lost 0 bases at V and 3 bases at J; junction bases unmatched: 3. CDR1 SGHRS and CDR2 YFSETQ come from the germline V gene. The CDR3 length is 16 residues. CDR3 residues: CASSLAPSGSYNEQFF. In DNA form, the CDR3 reads TGCGCCAGCAGCTTGGCCCCTAGCGGGAGCTACAATGAGCAGTTCTTC.

The table lists this clone with a count of one. This chain uses TRBV21-1 with TRBJ2-1; the D call of TRBD2 is as the table states it, not checked on the DNA. TRBV21-1 is given as a pseudogene. This CDR3 region has 19 residues. CDR3 bases: TGTGCCAGCAGCAAAGCGGCCAGACTAGCGGGAGGAAGACTCAATGAGCAGTTCTTC. Protein product: CASSKAARLAGGRLNEQFF.

The genes are TRBV5-5 and TRBJ2-3; no reliable D call. Trimming pared 0 bases from V and 2 bases from J, leaving 7 bases between. Germline CDR1 is SGHKS and CDR2 is YYEKEE (reference sequence). The CDR3 length is 14 residues. CDR3 coding DNA: TGTGCCAGCAGCTTGGAACAGATCACAGATACGCAGTATTTT. Amino acids: CASSLEQITDTQYF. The full variable domain, in which reference TRBV5-5 and TRBJ2-3 provide the parts outside the CDR3, is DAGVTQSPTHLIKTRGQQVTLRCSPISGHKSVSWYQQVLGQGPQFIFQYYEKEERGRGNFPDRFSARQFPNYSSELNVNALLLGDSALYLCASSLEQITDTQYFGPGTRLTVL.

This chain uses TRBV7-2 with TRBJ2-7; D is possibly TRBD2 (5 bases). V lost 3 bases and J 1 base, leaving 16 bases between the germline ends. The CDR3 loop spans 16 amino acids. Germline CDR1 and CDR2: SGHTA and FQGNSA. The CDR3 is CASSLGQRAVSYEQYF. The CDR3 nucleotides read TGTGCCAGCAGCTTGGGTCAGAGGGCGGTATCCTACGAGCAGTACTTC. Full variable domain (remainder filled in from reference TRBV7-2 and TRBJ2-7): GAGVSQSPSNKVTEKGKDVELRCDPISGHTALYWYRQSLGQGLEFLIYFQGNSAPDKSGLPSDRFSAERTGGSVSTLTIQRTQQEDSAVYLCASSLGQRAVSYEQYFGPGTRLTVT.

This chain links TRBV7-9 with TRBJ1-4, with TRBD1 as a possible D gene (6 bases). The CDR3 spans 15 residues. The germline gives CDR1 SEHNR, CDR2 FQNEAQ (reference sequence). Between the trimmed V and J ends, which lost 5 bases and 7 bases, there was a span of 17 bases. CDR3 sequence: CASSTSGGRGEKLFF. Here the CDR3 DNA reads TGTGCCAGCAGCACCTCCGGGGGGCGGGGTGAAAAACTGTTTTTT.

The J gene is TRBJ2-7, the V gene TRBV11-1; 9 bases are shared with TRBD2. V dropped 5 bases and J dropped 6; count of bases not matched to a gene: 11. CDR3 size: 15 residues. The germline CDR1 and CDR2 sequences are SGHAT and FQDESV (reference sequence). CDR3 loop: CASSRVAGVQSEQYF. CDR3 nucleotides: TGTGCCAGCAGCCGAGTAGCGGGAGTCCAGTCCGAGCAGTACTTC.

The rearrangement joins TRBV20-1 to TRBJ2-5; tentative D call: TRBD1 (5 bases). V lost 6 bases and J 5 bases, leaving 7 bases between the germline ends. This CDR3 is 10 amino acids long. Germline V CDR1 and CDR2: DFQATT, SNEGSKA (reference sequence). This CDR3 reads CSAKGETQYF. The CDR3 DNA sequence: TGCAGTGCAAAGGGGGAGACCCAGTACTTC.